A single sample gave rise to the 14 T cell receptor beta chains below, sequenced in a study of quantifying T cell responses using KT2 cells. Study-wide context: TCR alpha and beta constant-region primers primed reverse transcription of RNA.

A single-stranded UMI oligo with SP2 sequence was ligated to cDNA 3' ends. An equimolar mix of RC1.1 and RC1.2 primed the beta chain across TRBC1 and TRBC2. TCRdb called the UMI-ligation and nested PCR reads again in MiXCR, with one record for every CDR3 protein. The sample lists tens of thousands of distinct CDR3 sequences, 11% occurring once. The specimen was PBMCs spiked with cells of the T cell clone KT2. Receptors were obtained from a human donor.

This clonotype was picked up many times. The chain combines TRBV4-3 with TRBJ2-7; 10 nucleotides align to TRBD2. The J segment lost 3 bases and the V segment lost 4 bases, leaving 9 bases of the junction unmatched. The CDR3 is made up of 16 amino acids. Germline loops: CDR1 LGHNA, CDR2 YSLEER. The CDR3 coding sequence is TGCGCCAGCAGCCTCCTGTGGACTAGCGGCTTCTACGAGCAGTACTTC. Its translation is CASSLLWTSGFYEQYF.

The gene calls are TRBV29-1 and TRBJ1-4, with 7 bases matching TRBD1. CDR3 length equals 11 residues. Germline assignment: CDR1 SQVTM and CDR2 ANQGSEA. V lost 3 bases, J lost 11 bases, and 3 bases stayed unmatched. The CDR3 region is CSVDQGEKLFF. CDR3 bases: TGCAGCGTTGATCAGGGGGAGAAACTGTTTTTT.

The chain employs TRBV7-3 and TRBJ2-5; D gene uncertain. This CDR3 has 13 amino acids. Deletions cut 4 bases from V and 2 bases from J, with 8 bases between. The germline V gene has CDR1 SGHTA and CDR2 FQGTGA. In DNA, the CDR3 is TGTGCCAGCAGCTCTACGCATCAAGAGACCCAGTACTTC. Translating it yields CASSSTHQETQYF. Full variable domain (remainder filled in from reference TRBV7-3 and TRBJ2-5): GAGVSQTPSNKVTEKGKYVELRCDPISGHTALYWYRQSLGQGPEFLIYFQGTGAADDSGLPNDRFFAVRPEGSVSTLKIQRTERGDSAVYLCASSSTHQETQYFGPGTRLLVL.

The V call is TRBV5-1, the J call TRBJ2-6; 10 bases match TRBD2. The CDR3 is 17 amino acids. Germline assignment: CDR1 SGHRS and CDR2 YFSETQ. V lost 1 base, J lost 0 bases, and 1 base stayed unmatched. DNA of the CDR3: TGCGCCAGCAGCTTGACTAGCGGGACCTCTGGGGCCAACGTCCTGACTTTC. Residues: CASSLTSGTSGANVLTF.

At least ten counts were recorded for this clonotype. This chain connects TRBV6-5 to TRBJ2-2; the D gene is possibly TRBD1 (7 bases). CDR1 MNHEY and CDR2 SVGAGI come from the germline V gene. The CDR3 runs to 18 residues. V was trimmed by 0 bases and J by 0 bases, leaving 14 bases between them. CDR3 sequence reads: CASSYSNQGGSNTGELFF. The CDR3, as DNA: TGTGCCAGCAGTTACTCGAATCAGGGGGGTTCGAACACCGGGGAGCTGTTTTTT.

This clonotype has a handful of counts. The rearrangement links TRBV4-1 to TRBJ1-1; TRBD1 is a possible D gene (5 bases). The CDR3 runs 14 residues. Germline V gene lookup returns CDR1 MGHRA and CDR2 YSYEKL. Between the trimmed V and J ends, which lost 9 bases and 1 base, there was a span of 15 bases. For the CDR3, the DNA is TGCGCCAGTCAGGGATTACTTAAGAACACTGAAGCTTTCTTT. The encoded protein is CASQGLLKNTEAFF.

This clonotype turned up a few times. This chain links TRBV5-5 with TRBJ1-2; D might be TRBD1 (5 bases). CDR1 SGHKS and CDR2 YYEKEE come from the germline V gene (reference sequence). The CDR3 runs 14 residues. V was cut by 6 bases and J by 8 bases, with 20 bases left in between. The DNA of the CDR3 is TGTGCCAGCAACGCAGGGCCCCCTCGGGTCGGCTACACCTTC. Protein product: CASNAGPPRVGYTF.

The genes are TRBV2 and TRBJ1-1, with D maybe TRBD1 (5 bases). CDR3 length: 14 residues. V lost 7 bases to trimming and J lost 0 bases, with 12 bases between them. Germline V gives CDR1 SNHLY, CDR2 FYNNEI. In DNA, the CDR3 is TGTGCCAGCAAACCTGGGGCAATGAACACTGAAGCTTTCTTT. Translating gives CASKPGAMNTEAFF.

About this clonotype itself: A read error may explain this, as a much larger clone is one base away. The chain uses TRBV3-1 and TRBJ1-1; no firm D call. The CDR3 length is 11 residues. V was shortened by 3 bases and J by 1 base, with 0 bases between the two germline ends. The germline V gene has CDR1 LGHDT and CDR2 YNNKEL (reference sequence). CDR3 residues: CASSQNTEAFF. DNA of the CDR3: TGTGCCAGCAGCCAGAACACTGAAGCTTTCTTT.

Ten or more counts support this clonotype. The chain employs TRBV12-3 or TRBV12-4 and TRBJ1-1; tentative D call: TRBD1 (6 bases). CDR3 size: 14 residues. The V end lost 3 bases, the J end lost 4 bases, and 12 bases lay between the germline ends. CDR3 in amino acids: CASSFGGAGTEAFF. As DNA, the CDR3 is TGTGCCAGCAGTTTCGGGGGGGCTGGCACTGAAGCTTTCTTT.

The rearrangement joins TRBV29-1 to TRBJ1-1, with D possibly matching TRBD1 (6 bases). The CDR3 has 13 amino acids. Trimming shortened V by 6 bases and J by 2 bases, and 13 bases separated the two germline ends. Germline V CDR1 and CDR2: SQVTM, ANQGSEA. The CDR3 bases are TGCAGCGTATTAAGGGACACAAACACTGAAGCTTTCTTT. It encodes CSVLRDTNTEAFF.

The sample holds many counts of this clonotype. V gene TRBV29-1 combines with J gene TRBJ2-7; 7 positions agree with TRBD1. CDR3 length: 13 amino acids. Germline-derived CDR1 and CDR2 are SQVTM and ANQGSEA. Germline trimming cut 4 bases from V and 6 bases from J; bases unmatched to any gene: 9. The CDR3 reads CSVGGTVLTEQYF. In DNA form, the CDR3 reads TGCAGCGTTGGGGGGACAGTGTTGACCGAGCAGTACTTC.

The rearrangement uses TRBV2 and TRBJ1-4, with TRBD1 as a possible D gene (6 bases). With 11 bases removed from V and 2 bases from J, the gap between germline ends came to 15 bases. Germline CDR1 is SNHLY and CDR2 is FYNNEI. The CDR3 is 14 residues long. The CDR3 DNA is TGTGCCGGAAAGGTCAGGGGCACTAATGAAAAACTGTTTTTT. This translates into CAGKVRGTNEKLFF.

This clonotype was counted at least ten times. This chain connects TRBV6-1 to TRBJ2-3; TRBD2 matches 7 bases. CDR1 is MNHNS, CDR2 SASEGT, per germline. V was clipped by 9 bases and J by 3 bases; unmatched bases: 9. CDR3 length equals 14 residues. The CDR3 loop is CASSRRELTDTQYF. CDR3 DNA sequence: TGTGCCAGTTCCCGGCGGGAGCTAACAGATACGCAGTATTTT.